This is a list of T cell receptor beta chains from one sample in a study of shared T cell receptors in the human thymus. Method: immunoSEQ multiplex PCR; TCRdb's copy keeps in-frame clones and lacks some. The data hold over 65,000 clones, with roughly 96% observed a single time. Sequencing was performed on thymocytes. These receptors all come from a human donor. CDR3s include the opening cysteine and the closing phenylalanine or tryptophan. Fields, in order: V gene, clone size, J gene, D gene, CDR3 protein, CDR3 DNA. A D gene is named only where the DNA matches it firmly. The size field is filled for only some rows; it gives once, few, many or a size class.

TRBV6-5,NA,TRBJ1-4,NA,CATRRRDNEKLFF,TGTGCCACCAGGAGACGGGATAATGAAAAACTGTTTTTT
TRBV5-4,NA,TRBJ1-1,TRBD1,CAIANYRGGGYEAFF,TGTGCCATCGCCAACTACAGGGGAGGGGGGTACGAAGCTTTCTTT
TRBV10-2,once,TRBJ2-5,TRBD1,CASSGGQARSQYF,TGCGCCAGCAGTGGGGGACAGGCAAGAAGCCAGTACTTC
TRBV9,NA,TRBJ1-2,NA,CASRHFEGYTF,TGTGCCAGCAGACATTTTGAAGGCTACACCTTC
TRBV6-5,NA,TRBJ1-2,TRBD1,CASSYRRTGRYGYTF,TGTGCCAGCAGTTACCGGAGGACAGGCCGCTATGGCTACACCTTC
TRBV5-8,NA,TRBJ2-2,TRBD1,CASSPQGARDTGELFF,TGTGCCAGCAGCCCCCAGGGGGCGCGCGACACCGGGGAGCTGTTTTTT
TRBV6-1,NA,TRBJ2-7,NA,CASSECPDRSYEQYF,TGTGCCAGCAGTGAATGTCCGGACCGGAGTTACGAGCAGTACTTC
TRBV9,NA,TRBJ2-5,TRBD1,CASSVEFGTGIAETQYF,TGTGCCAGCAGCGTAGAATTTGGGACAGGGATTGCGGAGACCCAGTACTTC
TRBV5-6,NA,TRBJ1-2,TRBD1,CASSLQQGHYGYTF,TGTGCCAGCAGCTTACAACAGGGGCACTATGGCTACACCTTC
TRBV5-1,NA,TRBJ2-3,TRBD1,CASSLVDRGDTQYF,TGCGCCAGCAGCTTGGTCGACAGGGGAGATACGCAGTATTTT
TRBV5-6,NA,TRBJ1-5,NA,CASSLRGEDGNQPQHF,TGTGCCAGCAGCTTGCGGGGGGAGGACGGCAATCAGCCCCAGCATTTT
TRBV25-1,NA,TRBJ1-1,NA,CASSGARHRNTEAFF,TGTGCCAGCAGTGGTGCGCGACACCGGAACACTGAAGCTTTCTTT
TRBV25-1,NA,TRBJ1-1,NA,CASSEWELGANTEAFF,TGTGCCAGCAGTGAATGGGAGTTGGGGGCGAACACTGAAGCTTTCTTT
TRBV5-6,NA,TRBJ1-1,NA,CASSRYPTDENTEAFF,TGTGCCAGCAGCCGATATCCGACAGACGAGAACACTGAAGCTTTCTTT
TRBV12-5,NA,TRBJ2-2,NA,CASGLVQNTEIYTGELFF,TGTGCTAGTGGTTTGGTGCAAAATACGGAGATATACACCGGGGAGCTGTTTTTT
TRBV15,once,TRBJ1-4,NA,CATSTPSGSLNEKLFF,TGTGCCACCAGCACCCCCTCCGGCAGCCTTAATGAAAAACTGTTTTTT
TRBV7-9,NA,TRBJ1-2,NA,CASSLGGYGYTF,TGTGCCAGCAGCTTAGGAGGGTATGGCTACACCTTC
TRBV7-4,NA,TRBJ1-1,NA,CASSLDRKEAFF,TGTGCCAGCAGCTTAGACCGAAAAGAAGCTTTCTTT
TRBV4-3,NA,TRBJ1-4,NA,CASSGRYGGVGEKLFF,TGCGCCAGCAGCGGACGCTATGGGGGGGTTGGGGAAAAACTGTTTTTT
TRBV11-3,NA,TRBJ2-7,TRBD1,CASSPRQGADEQYF,TGTGCCAGCAGCCCCAGACAGGGGGCGGACGAGCAGTACTTC
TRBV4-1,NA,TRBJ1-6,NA,CASSLQAGADSPLHF,TGCGCCAGCAGCCTCCAAGCAGGGGCGGACTCACCCCTCCACTTT
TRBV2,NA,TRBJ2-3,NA,CARWGEDTQYF,TGTGCCCGCTGGGGGGAAGATACGCAGTATTTT
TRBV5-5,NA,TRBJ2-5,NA,CASSRLKETQYF,TGTGCCAGCAGCCGCCTTAAAGAGACCCAGTACTTC
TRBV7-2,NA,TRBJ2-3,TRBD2,CASSYEGTSERDTQYF,TGTGCCAGCAGCTACGAAGGGACTAGCGAACGAGATACGCAGTATTTT
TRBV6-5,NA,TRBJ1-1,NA,CASTTERHLNTEAFF,TGTGCCAGCACCACTGAAAGACATTTGAACACTGAAGCTTTCTTT
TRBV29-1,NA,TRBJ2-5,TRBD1,CSVDDRGSGNSAETQYF,TGCAGCGTTGATGACAGGGGGTCAGGTAATTCCGCGGAGACCCAGTACTTC
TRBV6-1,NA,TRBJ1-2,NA,CASGRGANYGYTF,TGTGCCAGCGGTCGGGGAGCTAACTATGGCTACACCTTC
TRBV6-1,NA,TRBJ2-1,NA,CASTTGAFSYNEQFF,TGTGCCAGCACCACCGGGGCCTTCTCCTACAATGAGCAGTTCTTC
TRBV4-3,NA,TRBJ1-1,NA,CASSFGEITEAFF,TGCGCCAGCAGCTTCGGTGAAATCACTGAAGCTTTCTTT
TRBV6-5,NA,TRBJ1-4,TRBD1,CASSGQGRINEKLFF,TGTGCCAGCAGTGGACAGGGACGGATAAATGAAAAACTGTTTTTT
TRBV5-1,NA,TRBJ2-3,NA,CASSSNMSDTQYF,TGCGCCAGCAGCTCAAACATGAGCGATACGCAGTATTTT
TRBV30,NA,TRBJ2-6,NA,CAWSETTGTPGANVLTF,TGTGCCTGGAGTGAAACTACCGGGACACCTGGGGCCAACGTCCTGACTTTC
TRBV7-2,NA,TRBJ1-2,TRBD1,CASTPPRGGIGYTF,TGTGCCAGTACCCCCCCCAGGGGGGGGATTGGCTACACCTTC
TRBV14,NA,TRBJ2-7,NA,CASSQDRPLGRYYEQYF,TGTGCCAGCAGCCAAGATCGGCCCTTGGGACGGTACTACGAGCAGTACTTC
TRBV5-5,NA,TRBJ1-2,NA,CASSSPLSSMGYTF,TGTGCCAGCAGCTCGCCATTGAGTTCGATGGGCTACACCTTC
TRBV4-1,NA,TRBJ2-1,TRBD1,CASSHLGTGNEGSYNEQFF,TGCGCCAGCAGCCACCTCGGGACAGGGAACGAGGGCTCCTACAATGAGCAGTTCTTC
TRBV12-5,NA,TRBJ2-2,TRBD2,CASGLSTSGGTGELFF,TGTGCTAGTGGCTTATCGACTAGCGGGGGAACCGGGGAGCTGTTTTTT
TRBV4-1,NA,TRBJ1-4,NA,CASSLLATNEKLFF,TGCGCCAGCAGCCTCCTGGCAACTAATGAAAAACTGTTTTTT
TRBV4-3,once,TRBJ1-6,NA,CASSHGTFDSSYNSPLHF,TGCGCCAGCAGCCACGGGACTTTTGATAGCTCCTATAATTCACCCCTCCACTTT
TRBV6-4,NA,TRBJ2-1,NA,CASTSEWGGLNEQFF,TGTGCCAGTACCTCCGAGTGGGGGGGCCTCAATGAGCAGTTCTTC